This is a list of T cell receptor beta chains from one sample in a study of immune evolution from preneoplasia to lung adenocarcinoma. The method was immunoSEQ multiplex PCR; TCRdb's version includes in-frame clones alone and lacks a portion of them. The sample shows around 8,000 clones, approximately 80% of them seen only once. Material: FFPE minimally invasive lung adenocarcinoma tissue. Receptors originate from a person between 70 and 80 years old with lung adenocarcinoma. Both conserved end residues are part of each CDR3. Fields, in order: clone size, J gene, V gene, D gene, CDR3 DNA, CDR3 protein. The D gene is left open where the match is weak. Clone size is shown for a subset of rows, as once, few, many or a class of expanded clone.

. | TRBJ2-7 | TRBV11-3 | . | TGTGCCAGCAGCGGGTCGAAGGAGTGGTCGGCTCCGACCTACGAGCAGTACTTC | CASSGSKEWSAPTYEQYF
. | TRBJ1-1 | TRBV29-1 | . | TGCAGCGTTGATCAGGGACGGACTGAAGCTTTCTTT | CSVDQGRTEAFF
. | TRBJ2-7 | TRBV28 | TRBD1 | TGTGCCAGCAGCAGACCGGGACAGGGCTCCTACGAGCAGTACTTC | CASSRPGQGSYEQYF
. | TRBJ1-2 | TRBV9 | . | TGTGCCAGCAGCGTAGAAGAGGGTACTGGCTACACCTTC | CASSVEEGTGYTF
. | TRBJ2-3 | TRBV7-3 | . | TGTGCCAGCAGCTCCGGTTGGGATGGAGATACGCAGTATTTT | CASSSGWDGDTQYF
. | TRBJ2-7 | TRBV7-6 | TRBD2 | TGTGCCAGCAGCACGACAGCGGGGGTAGCCTACGAGCAGTACTTC | CASSTTAGVAYEQYF
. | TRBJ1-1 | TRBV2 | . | TGTGCCACCCCCCGCAGGGGGAACACTGAAGCTTTCTTT | CATPRRGNTEAFF
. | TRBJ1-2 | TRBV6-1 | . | TGTGCCAGCAGTGAACGAGGGGAGGACTATGGCTACACCTTC | CASSERGEDYGYTF
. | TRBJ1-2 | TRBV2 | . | TGTGCCAGCAGTGAAGGTGGAGGAGGCACCTATGGCTACACCTTC | CASSEGGGGTYGYTF
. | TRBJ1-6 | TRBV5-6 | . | TGTGCCAGCAGAGACCGCGGCGCGGGGTCACCCCTCCACTTT | CASRDRGAGSPLHF
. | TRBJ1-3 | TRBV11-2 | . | TGTGCCAGCAGCTTCAGCGGGGGGGCAGGAAACACCATATATTTT | CASSFSGGAGNTIYF
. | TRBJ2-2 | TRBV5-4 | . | TGTGCCAGCAGCTTGGCCGAGACCGGGGAGCTGTTTTTT | CASSLAETGELFF
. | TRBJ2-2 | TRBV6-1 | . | TGTGCCAGCACAAGGCCAGGTGTGCTAGGGGAGCTGTTTTTT | CASTRPGVLGELFF
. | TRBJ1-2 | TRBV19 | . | TGTGCCAGTACGGAGGGGTTGAGCTATGGCTACACCTTC | CASTEGLSYGYTF
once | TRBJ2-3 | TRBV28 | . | TGTGCCAGCAGTTTGTGGGAGATTTGGGGGAGCACAGATACGCAGTATTTT | CASSLWEIWGSTDTQYF
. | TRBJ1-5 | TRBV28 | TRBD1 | TGTGCCAGCAGTTCTCTCAGACAGGGTGCCGTCAATCAGCCCCAGCATTTT | CASSSLRQGAVNQPQHF
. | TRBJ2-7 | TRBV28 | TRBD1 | TGTGCCAGCAGCCCTCCCGGACAGGGGGCGGGTGAGCAGTACTTC | CASSPPGQGAGEQYF
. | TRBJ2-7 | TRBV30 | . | TGTGCCTGGAGTGTAAAGGGGCCAGGGAGAGCCTACGAGCAGTACTTC | CAWSVKGPGRAYEQYF
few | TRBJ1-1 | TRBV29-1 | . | TGCAGCGGGGGACAGAACACTGAAGCTTTCTTT | CSGGQNTEAFF
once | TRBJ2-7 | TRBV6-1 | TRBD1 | TGTGCCAGCAGTGAAAATGGCAGGGGGTCGTTACCCGAGCAGTACTTC | CASSENGRGSLPEQYF
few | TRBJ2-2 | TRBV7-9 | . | TGTGCCAGCAGTCCACCGGGGCTGACCGGGGAGCTGTTTTTT | CASSPPGLTGELFF
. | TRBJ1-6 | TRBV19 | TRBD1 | TGTGCCACAGCTCAGGGGGCTTCCTATAATTCACCCCTCCACTTT | CATAQGASYNSPLHF
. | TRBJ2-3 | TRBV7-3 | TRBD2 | TGTGCCAGCAGCCACCGACGGGGGGAAACGCAGTATTTT | CASSHRRGETQYF
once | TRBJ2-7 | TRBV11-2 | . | TGTGCCAGTAAGCTAGTGGTTTTCGGGAGACCCTACGAGCAGTACTTC | CASKLVVFGRPYEQYF
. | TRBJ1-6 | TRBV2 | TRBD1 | TGTGCCAGCAGTCGGGACAGGGGGTATTCACCCCTCCACTTT | CASSRDRGYSPLHF
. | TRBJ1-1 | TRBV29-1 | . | TGCAGCGCCGTGGATCCGTACCTTGAAGCTTTCTTT | CSAVDPYLEAFF
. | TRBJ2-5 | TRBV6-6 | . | TGTGCCAGCAGCCTTCTCGGGGGGCGGCAAGAGACCCAGTACTTC | CASSLLGGRQETQYF
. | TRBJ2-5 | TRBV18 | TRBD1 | TGTGCCAGCTCACCGATCAGGCTCTACAGGACAGGCCAAAGGGACCAAGAGACCCAGTACTTC | CASSPIRLYRTGQRDQETQYF
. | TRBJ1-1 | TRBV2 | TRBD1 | TGTGCCAGCAGTCCCGAGACAGGGGCGAGCACTGAAGCTTTCTTT | CASSPETGASTEAFF
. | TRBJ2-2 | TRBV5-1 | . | TGCGCCAGCAGCCCCGGCAGGGCGAACACCGGGGAGCTGTTTTTT | CASSPGRANTGELFF
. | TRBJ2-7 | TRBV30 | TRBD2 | TGTGCCTGGAGCGCTAGCGGGAGTGGCGAGCAGTACTTC | CAWSASGSGEQYF
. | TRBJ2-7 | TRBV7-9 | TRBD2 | TGTGCCAGCAGCTTACCAGCGGGAGTCCACGAGCAGTACTTC | CASSLPAGVHEQYF
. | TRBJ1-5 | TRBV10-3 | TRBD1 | TGTGCCATCAGTGGGGGACAGCAGGATCAGCCCCAGCATTTT | CAISGGQQDQPQHF
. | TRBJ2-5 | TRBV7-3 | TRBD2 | TGTGCCAGCAGCCCTCGAGGTAGCGGGTTGACCCAGTACTTC | CASSPRGSGLTQYF
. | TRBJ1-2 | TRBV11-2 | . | TGTGCCAGCAGCTTAGTGGCCAGTTCAAATTATGGCTACACCTTC | CASSLVASSNYGYTF
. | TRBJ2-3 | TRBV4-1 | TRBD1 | TGCGCCAGCAGCCCCCAAGGGACAGGGGGGAGCACAGATACGCAGTATTTT | CASSPQGTGGSTDTQYF
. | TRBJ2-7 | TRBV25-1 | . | TGTGCCAGCAGTGAGTCTTACGAGCAGTACTTC | CASSESYEQYF
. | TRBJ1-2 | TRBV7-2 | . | TGTGCCAGCAGCCCGCGTTCGAGTGGCTACACCTTC | CASSPRSSGYTF
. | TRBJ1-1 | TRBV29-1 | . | TGCAGCGGACAGCACACTGAAGCTTTCTTT | CSGQHTEAFF
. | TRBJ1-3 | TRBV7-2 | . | TGTGCCAGCAGCTTGTCCAGGGGAGCCGGAAACACCATATATTTT | CASSLSRGAGNTIYF
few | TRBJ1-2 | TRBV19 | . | TGTGCCAGTAGTGTGGACCGTTATGGCTACACCTTC | CASSVDRYGYTF
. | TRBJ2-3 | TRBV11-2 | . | TGTGCCAGCAGCCCGAGCACAGATACGCAGTATTTT | CASSPSTDTQYF
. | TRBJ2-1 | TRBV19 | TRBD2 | TGTGCCAGTAGTGTGCGGCCCCCGGGACTAGCGGGGAATAATGAGCAGTTCTTC | CASSVRPPGLAGNNEQFF
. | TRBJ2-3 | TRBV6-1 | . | TGTGCCAGCAGTGAATCTCGGAGGGGCGGGGATACGCAGTATTTT | CASSESRRGGDTQYF
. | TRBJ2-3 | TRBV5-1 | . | TGCGCCAGCAGCCTGGGACTGAGTGGAGATACGCAGTATTTT | CASSLGLSGDTQYF
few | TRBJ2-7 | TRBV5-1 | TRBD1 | TGCGCCAGCAGCCGACTCCCCGGGACAGGGGTATACGAGCAGTACTTC | CASSRLPGTGVYEQYF
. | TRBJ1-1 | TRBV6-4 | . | TGTGCCAGCAGTGATGGCGAAGGGAACACTGAAGCTTTCTTT | CASSDGEGNTEAFF
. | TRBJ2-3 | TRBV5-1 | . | TGCGCCAGCAGCTTGGAGCAGGCTTACACAGATACGCAGTATTTT | CASSLEQAYTDTQYF
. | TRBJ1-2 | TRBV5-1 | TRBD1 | TGCGCCAGCAAGAGCCTGGGACAGGAGAAAAGTGGAAGGGGCTACACCTTC | CASKSLGQEKSGRGYTF
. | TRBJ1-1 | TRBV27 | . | TGTGCCAGCAGTTTCGGGGGAAGGACTGAAGCTTTCTTT | CASSFGGRTEAFF
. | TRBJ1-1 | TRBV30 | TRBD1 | TGTGCCTACTACAGAAACAGGGGTGCTTTCTTT | CAYYRNRGAFF
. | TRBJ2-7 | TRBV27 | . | TGTGCCAGCAGTCCATGGGGGCAGGGGAGCCACGAGCAGTACTTC | CASSPWGQGSHEQYF
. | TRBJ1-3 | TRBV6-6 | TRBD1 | TGTGCCAGCAGTTCGGGACAGTCCTCTGGAAACACCATATATTTT | CASSSGQSSGNTIYF
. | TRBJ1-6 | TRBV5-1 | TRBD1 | TGCGCCAGCAGCCCATATCAGGGGGCTTATTCACCCCTCCACTTT | CASSPYQGAYSPLHF
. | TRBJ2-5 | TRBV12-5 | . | TGTGCTAGTGGGACTGGGGGGCCAGGGGAGACCCAGTACTTC | CASGTGGPGETQYF